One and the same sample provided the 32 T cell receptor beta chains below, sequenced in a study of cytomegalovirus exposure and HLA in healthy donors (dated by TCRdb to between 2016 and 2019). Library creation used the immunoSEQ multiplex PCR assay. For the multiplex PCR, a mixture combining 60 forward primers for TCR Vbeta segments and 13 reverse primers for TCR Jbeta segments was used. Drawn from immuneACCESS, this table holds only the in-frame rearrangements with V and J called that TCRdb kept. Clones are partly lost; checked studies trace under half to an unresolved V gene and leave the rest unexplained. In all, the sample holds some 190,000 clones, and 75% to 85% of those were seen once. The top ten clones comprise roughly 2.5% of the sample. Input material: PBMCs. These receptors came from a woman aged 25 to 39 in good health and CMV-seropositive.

The CDR3 spells CASMLDSLSNQPQHF. The CDR3, as DNA: TGTGCCAGCATGTTGGACAGCCTTAGCAATCAGCCCCAGCATTTT. The rearrangement uses TRBV6-5 and TRBJ1-5, with D possibly TRBD1 on 6 matching bases. V shed 7 bases and J shed 0 bases, with 13 bases lying between them. Germline loops: CDR1 MNHEY, CDR2 SVGAGI. This CDR3 has 15 amino acids.

For the CDR3, the DNA is TGTGCTAGTGGTTTGGCGGCTAGCGGCACCGGGGAGCTGTTTTTT. Protein product: CASGLAASGTGELFF. This rearrangement joins TRBV12-5 to TRBJ2-2; 7 bases agree with TRBD2. Germline V gene lookup returns CDR1 LGHNT and CDR2 FRNRAP. J was trimmed by 4 bases and V by 1 base; bases with no gene match: 3. There are 15 residues in the CDR3.

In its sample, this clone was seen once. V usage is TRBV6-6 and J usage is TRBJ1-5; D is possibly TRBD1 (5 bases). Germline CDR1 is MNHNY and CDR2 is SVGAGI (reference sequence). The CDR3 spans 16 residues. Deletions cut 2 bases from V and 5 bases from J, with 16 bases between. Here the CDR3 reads CASSYSGGVGDQPQHF. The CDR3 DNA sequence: TGTGCCAGCAGTTACAGCGGGGGGGTCGGCGATCAGCCCCAGCATTTT.

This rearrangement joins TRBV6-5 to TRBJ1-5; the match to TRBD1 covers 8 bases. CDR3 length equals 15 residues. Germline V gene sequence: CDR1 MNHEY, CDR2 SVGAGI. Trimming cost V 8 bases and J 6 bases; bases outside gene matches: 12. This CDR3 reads CASSSGTGVGQPQHF. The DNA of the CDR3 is TGTGCCAGCTCCAGCGGGACAGGAGTGGGTCAGCCCCAGCATTTT.

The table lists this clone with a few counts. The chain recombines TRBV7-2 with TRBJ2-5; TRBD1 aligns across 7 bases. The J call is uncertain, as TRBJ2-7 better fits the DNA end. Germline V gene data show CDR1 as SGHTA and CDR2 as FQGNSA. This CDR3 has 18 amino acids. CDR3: CASSKTGSVTGVSYEQYF. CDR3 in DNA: TGTGCCAGCAGCAAGACAGGGTCCGTGACTGGGGTCTCCTACGAGCAGTACTTC.

CDR3 bases: TGTGCCAGCAGTGATTTAGCGGGGGGGCGCACAGATACGCAGTATTTT. This sequence encodes CASSDLAGGRTDTQYF. The gene calls are TRBV28 and TRBJ2-3, with 11 bases matching TRBD2. Trimming took 5 bases from V and 1 from J; bases not matched to a gene: 5. Per the germline V gene, CDR1 is MDHEN and CDR2 is SYDVKM. The CDR3 contains 16 residues.

CDR3: CASSSLASGGLTGELFF. The CDR3 DNA reads TGTGCCAGCAGCTCCCTTGCTAGCGGGGGACTAACCGGGGAGCTGTTTTTT. This chain links TRBV5-4 with TRBJ2-2; 10 bases agree with TRBD2. CDR3 length: 17 residues. Per germline, CDR1 SGHNT and CDR2 YYREEE (reference sequence). V trimming: 3 bases; J trimming: 5 bases; junction bases outside the gene matches: 10.

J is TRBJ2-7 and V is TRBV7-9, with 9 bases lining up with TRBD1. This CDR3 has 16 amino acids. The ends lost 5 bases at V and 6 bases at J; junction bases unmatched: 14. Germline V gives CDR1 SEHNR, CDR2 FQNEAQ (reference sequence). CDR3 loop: CASSAEQGQGSREQYF. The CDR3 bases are TGTGCCAGCAGCGCCGAACAGGGACAGGGTTCCCGCGAGCAGTACTTC.

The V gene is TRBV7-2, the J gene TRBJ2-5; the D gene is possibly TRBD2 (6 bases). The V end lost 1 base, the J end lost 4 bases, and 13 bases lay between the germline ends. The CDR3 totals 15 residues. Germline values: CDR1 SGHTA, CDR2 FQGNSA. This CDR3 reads CASSLDPRGGETQYF. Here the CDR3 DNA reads TGTGCCAGCAGCTTAGACCCCCGGGGAGGAGAGACCCAGTACTTC.

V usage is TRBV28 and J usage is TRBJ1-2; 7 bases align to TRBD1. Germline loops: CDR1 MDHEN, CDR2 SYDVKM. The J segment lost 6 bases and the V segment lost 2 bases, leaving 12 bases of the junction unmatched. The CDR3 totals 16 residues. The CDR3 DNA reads TGTGCCAGCAGTTTACCCGGACAGGTTGTCGTGAATGGCTACACCTTC. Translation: CASSLPGQVVVNGYTF.

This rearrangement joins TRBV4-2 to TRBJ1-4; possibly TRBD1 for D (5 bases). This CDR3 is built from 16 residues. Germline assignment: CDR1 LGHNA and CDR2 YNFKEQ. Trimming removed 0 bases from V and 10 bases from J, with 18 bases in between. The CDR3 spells CASSQDRWGGKGKLFF. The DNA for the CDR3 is TGTGCCAGCAGCCAAGATCGGTGGGGGGGGAAGGGAAAACTGTTTTTT.

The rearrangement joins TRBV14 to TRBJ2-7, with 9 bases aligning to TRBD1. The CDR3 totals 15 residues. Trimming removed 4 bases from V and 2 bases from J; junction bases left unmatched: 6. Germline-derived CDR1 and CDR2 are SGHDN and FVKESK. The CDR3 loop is CASSPRDRDTYEQYF. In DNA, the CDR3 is TGTGCCAGCAGCCCTCGGGACAGGGATACCTACGAGCAGTACTTC.

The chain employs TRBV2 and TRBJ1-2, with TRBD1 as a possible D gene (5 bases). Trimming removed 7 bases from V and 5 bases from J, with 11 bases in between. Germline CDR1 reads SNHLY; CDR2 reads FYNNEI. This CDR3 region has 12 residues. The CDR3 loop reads CASKGAPYGYTF. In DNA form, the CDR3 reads TGTGCCAGCAAAGGGGCACCATATGGCTACACCTTC.

CDR3 residues: CASSWRQTDVEQYF. The CDR3 coding sequence is TGTGCCAGTAGTTGGCGACAGACCGACGTGGAGCAGTACTTC. The genes are TRBV19 and TRBJ2-7, with a tentative D call TRBD1 (5 bases). Germline CDR1 is LNHDA and CDR2 is SQIVND (reference sequence). This CDR3 contains 14 residues. V was pared by 5 bases and J by 7 bases, with 18 bases between.

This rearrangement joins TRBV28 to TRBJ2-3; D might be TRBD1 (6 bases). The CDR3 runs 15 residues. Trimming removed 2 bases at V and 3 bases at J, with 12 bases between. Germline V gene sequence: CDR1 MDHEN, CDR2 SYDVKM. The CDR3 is CASSLRGRGTDTQYF. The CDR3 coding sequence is TGTGCCAGCAGTTTAAGGGGAAGGGGGACAGATACGCAGTATTTT. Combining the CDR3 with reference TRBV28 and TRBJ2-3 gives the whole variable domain DVKVTQSSRYLVKRTGEKVFLECVQDMDHENMFWYRQDPGLGLRLIYFSYDVKMKEKGDIPEGYSVSREKKERFSLILESASTNQTSMYLCASSLRGRGTDTQYFGPGTRLTVL.

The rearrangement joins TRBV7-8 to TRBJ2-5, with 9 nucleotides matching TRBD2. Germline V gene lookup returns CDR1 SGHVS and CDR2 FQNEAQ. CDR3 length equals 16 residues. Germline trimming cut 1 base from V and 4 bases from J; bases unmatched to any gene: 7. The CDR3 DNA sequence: TGTGCCAGCAGCTTAGTTTTTAGCGGGGGTGGAGAGACCCAGTACTTC. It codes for CASSLVFSGGGETQYF.

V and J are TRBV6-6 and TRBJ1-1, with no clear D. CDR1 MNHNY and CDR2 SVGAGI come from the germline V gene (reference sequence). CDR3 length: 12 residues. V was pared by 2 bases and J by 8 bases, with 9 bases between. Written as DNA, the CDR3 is TGTGCCAGCAGTTACGGCGGTCTCGAAGCTTTCTTT. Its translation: CASSYGGLEAFF.

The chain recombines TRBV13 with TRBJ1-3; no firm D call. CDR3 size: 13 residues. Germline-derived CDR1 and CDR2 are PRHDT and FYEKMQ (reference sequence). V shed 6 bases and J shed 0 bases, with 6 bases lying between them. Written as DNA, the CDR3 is TGTGCCAGCAGGGCCATCTCTGGAAACACCATATATTTT. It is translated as CASRAISGNTIYF. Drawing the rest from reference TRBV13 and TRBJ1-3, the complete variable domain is AAGVIQSPRHLIKEKRETATLKCYPIPRHDTVYWYQQGPGQDPQFLISFYEKMQSDKGSIPDRFSAQQFSDYHSELNMSSLELGDSALYFCASRAISGNTIYFGEGSWLTVV.

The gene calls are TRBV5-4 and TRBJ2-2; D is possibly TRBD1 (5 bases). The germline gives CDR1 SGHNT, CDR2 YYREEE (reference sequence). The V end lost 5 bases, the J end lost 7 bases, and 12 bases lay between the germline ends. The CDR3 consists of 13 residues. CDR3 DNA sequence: TGTGCCAGCAGATCAGGGTTGGTCGGGGAGCTGTTTTTT. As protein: CASRSGLVGELFF.

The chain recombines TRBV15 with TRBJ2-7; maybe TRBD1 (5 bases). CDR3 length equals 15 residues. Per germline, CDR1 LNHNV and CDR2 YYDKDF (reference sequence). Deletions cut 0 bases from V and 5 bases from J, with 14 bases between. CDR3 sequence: CATSRDRGRVNEQYF. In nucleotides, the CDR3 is TGTGCCACCAGCAGAGATAGGGGCAGGGTCAACGAGCAGTACTTC.

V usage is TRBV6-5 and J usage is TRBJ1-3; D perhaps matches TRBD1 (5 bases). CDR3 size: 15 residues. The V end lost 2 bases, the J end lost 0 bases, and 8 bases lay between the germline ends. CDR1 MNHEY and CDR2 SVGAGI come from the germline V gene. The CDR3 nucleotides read TGTGCCAGCAGTTACGGGGGGGGCTCTGGAAACACCATATATTTT. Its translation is CASSYGGGSGNTIYF.

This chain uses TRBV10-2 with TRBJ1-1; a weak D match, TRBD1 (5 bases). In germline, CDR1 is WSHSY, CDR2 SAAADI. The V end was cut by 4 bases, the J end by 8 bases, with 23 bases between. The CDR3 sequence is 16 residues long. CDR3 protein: CASSAIPPGTFGEAFF. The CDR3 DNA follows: TGCGCCAGCAGTGCCATCCCTCCAGGGACTTTTGGAGAAGCTTTCTTT.

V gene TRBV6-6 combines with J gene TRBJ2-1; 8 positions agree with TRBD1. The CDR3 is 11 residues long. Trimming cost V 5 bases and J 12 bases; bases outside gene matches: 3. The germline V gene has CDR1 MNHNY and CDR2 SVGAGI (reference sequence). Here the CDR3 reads CASSPDRGQFF. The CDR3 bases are TGTGCCAGCAGTCCTGACAGGGGGCAGTTCTTC.

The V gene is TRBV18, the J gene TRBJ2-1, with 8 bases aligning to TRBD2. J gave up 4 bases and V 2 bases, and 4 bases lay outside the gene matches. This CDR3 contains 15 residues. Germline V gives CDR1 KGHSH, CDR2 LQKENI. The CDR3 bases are TGTGCCAGCTCACCAAGCGGGGGACTTTACAATGAGCAGTTCTTC. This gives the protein CASSPSGGLYNEQFF. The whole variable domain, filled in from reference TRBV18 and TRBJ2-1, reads NAGVMQNPRHLVRRRGQEARLRCSPMKGHSHVYWYRQLPEEGLKFMVYLQKENIIDESGMPKERFSAEFPKEGPSILRIQQVVRGDSAAYFCASSPSGGLYNEQFFGPGTRLTVL.

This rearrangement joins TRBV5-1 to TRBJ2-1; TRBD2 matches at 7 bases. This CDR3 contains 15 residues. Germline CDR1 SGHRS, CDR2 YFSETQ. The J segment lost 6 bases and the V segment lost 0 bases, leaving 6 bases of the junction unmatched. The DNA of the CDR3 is TGCGCCAGCAGCTTGGGTGGGGGGGGTAGCAATGAGCAGTTCTTC. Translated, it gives CASSLGGGGSNEQFF.

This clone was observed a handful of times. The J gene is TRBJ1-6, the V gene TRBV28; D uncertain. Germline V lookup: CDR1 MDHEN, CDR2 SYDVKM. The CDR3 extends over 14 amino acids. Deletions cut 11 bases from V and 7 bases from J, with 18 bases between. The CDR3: CAHAPRQTNSPLHF. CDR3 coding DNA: TGTGCCCACGCCCCGAGGCAGACCAATTCACCCCTCCACTTT.

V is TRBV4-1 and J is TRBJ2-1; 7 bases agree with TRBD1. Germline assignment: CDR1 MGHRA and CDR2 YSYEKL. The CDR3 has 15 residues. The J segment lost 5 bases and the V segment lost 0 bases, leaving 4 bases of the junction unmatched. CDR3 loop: CASSQDGQDNNEQFF. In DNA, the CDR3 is TGCGCCAGCAGCCAAGACGGACAGGATAACAATGAGCAGTTCTTC.

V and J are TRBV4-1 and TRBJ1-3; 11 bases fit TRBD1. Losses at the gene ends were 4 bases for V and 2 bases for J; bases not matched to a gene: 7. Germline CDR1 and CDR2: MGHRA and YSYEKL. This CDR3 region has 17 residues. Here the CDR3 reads CASSPSPGQGAGNTIYF. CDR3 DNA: TGCGCCAGCAGCCCTTCCCCGGGACAGGGGGCTGGAAACACCATATATTTT.

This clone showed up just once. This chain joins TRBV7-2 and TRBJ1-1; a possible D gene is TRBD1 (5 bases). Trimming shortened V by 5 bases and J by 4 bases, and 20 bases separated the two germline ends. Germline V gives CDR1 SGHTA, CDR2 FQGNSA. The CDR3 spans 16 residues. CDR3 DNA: TGTGCCAGCAGCCGTAGCGGGACCGTTGAGAGCACTGAAGCTTTCTTT. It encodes CASSRSGTVESTEAFF.

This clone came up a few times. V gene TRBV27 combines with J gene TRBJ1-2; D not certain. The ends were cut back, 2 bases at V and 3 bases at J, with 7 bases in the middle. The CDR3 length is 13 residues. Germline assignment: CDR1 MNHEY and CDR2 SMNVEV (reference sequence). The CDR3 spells CASSLNQYYGYTF. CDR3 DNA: TGTGCCAGCAGTTTAAATCAGTACTATGGCTACACCTTC.

CDR3 in amino acids: CASSSSGGRETQYF. CDR3 DNA sequence: TGTGCCAGCAGTTCCTCAGGGGGTAGGGAGACCCAGTACTTC. V gene TRBV27 combines with J gene TRBJ2-5; 7 bases line up with TRBD1. The CDR3 length is 14 residues. Per germline, CDR1 MNHEY and CDR2 SMNVEV (reference sequence). Germline trimming cut 4 bases from V and 5 bases from J; bases unmatched to any gene: 7.

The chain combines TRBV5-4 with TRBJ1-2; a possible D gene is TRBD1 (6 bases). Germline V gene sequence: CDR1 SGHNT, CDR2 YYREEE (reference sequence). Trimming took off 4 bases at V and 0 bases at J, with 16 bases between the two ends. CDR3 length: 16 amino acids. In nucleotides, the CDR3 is TGTGCCAGCAGCAGGGGGGGCGGAGGGGCTAACTATGGCTACACCTTC. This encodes CASSRGGGGANYGYTF.